This TCR beta chain was identified in a study of blood T cell repertoires in COVID-19. Assay: immunoSEQ multiplex PCR; the TCRdb copy retains only in-frame clones and omits some. Found here are 200,000 to 300,000 clones, over 75% of them singletons; the top ten hold 8% to 9.5%. V trimming: 2 bases; J trimming: 8 bases; junction bases outside the gene matches: 11. Germline CDR1 SGDLS, CDR2 YYNGEE. This CDR3 comprises 15 residues. The specimen was peripheral blood. The clonotype was recovered from a human donor in a cohort sampled during active COVID-19. This chain uses TRBV9 with TRBJ2-7; 9 bases match TRBD1. CDR3 region: CASSVLDRGLSQQYF. The CDR3 DNA is TGTGCCAGCAGCGTTTTGGACAGGGGCCTCTCGCAGCAGTACTTC.